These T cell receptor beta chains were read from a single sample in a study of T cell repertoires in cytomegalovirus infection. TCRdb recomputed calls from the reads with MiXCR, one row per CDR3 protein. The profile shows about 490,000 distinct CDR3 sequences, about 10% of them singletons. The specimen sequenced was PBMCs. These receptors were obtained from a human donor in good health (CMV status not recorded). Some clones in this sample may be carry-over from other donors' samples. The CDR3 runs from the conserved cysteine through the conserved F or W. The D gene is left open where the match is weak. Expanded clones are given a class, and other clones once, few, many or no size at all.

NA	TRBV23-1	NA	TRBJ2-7	CASSPWGRCSYEQYF	TGCGCCAGCAGTCCCTGGGGACGATGTTCCTACGAGCAGTACTTC
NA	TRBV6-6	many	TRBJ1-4	CASTLTRGQGNEKLFF	TGTGCCAGCACCCTGACCCGGGGCCAGGGGAATGAAAAACTGTTTTTT
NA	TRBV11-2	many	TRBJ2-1	CASSLDGGGDEQFF	TGTGCCAGCAGCTTAGATGGAGGGGGCGATGAGCAGTTCTTC
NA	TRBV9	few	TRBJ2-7	CASSVGGASSYEQYF	TGTGCCAGCAGCGTAGGGGGCGCCAGCTCCTACGAGCAGTACTTC
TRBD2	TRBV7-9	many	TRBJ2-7	CASSPTPVGGYEQYF	TGTGCCAGCAGCCCCACCCCCGTGGGGGGGTACGAGCAGTACTTC
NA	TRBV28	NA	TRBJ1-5	CASSYSGGADQPQHF	TGTGCCAGCAGCTACTCTGGGGGAGCGGATCAGCCCCAGCATTTT
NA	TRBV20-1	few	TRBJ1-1	CSARDGAAFMNTEAFF	TGCAGTGCTAGAGATGGGGCAGCCTTCATGAACACTGAAGCTTTCTTT
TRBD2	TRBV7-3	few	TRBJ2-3	CASSLGLAVDTQYF	TGTGCCAGCAGCTTAGGACTAGCCGTGGATACGCAGTATTTT
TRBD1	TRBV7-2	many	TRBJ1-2	CASSLAISRDRIGYTF	TGTGCCAGCAGCTTAGCCATTTCCCGGGACAGAATTGGCTACACCTTC
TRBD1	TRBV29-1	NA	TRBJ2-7	CSAMGTAYEQYF	TGCAGCGCGATGGGGACAGCCTACGAGCAGTACTTC
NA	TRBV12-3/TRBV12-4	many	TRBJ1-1	CASSPRGERRFQAFF	TGTGCCAGCAGTCCCCGAGGGGAACGACGATTTCAAGCTTTCTTT
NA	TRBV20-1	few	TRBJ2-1	CSASLSPGSSNEQFF	TGCAGTGCTAGCTTATCCCCCGGGAGCTCCAATGAGCAGTTCTTC
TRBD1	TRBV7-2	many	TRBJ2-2	CASSQETGRNTGELFF	TGTGCCAGCAGCCAAGAGACAGGGCGGAACACCGGGGAGCTGTTTTTT
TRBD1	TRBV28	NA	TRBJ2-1	CASSSGQGIGDNEQFF	TGTGCCAGCAGTTCCGGACAGGGGATCGGGGACAATGAGCAGTTCTTC
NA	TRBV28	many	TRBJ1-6	CASIPGGSYNSPLHF	TGTGCCAGCATCCCGGGGGGCTCCTATAATTCACCCCTCCACTTT
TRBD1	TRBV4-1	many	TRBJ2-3	CASSQPGQGVDTQYF	TGCGCCAGCAGCCAACCGGGACAGGGGGTAGATACGCAGTATTTT
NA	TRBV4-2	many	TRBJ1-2	CASSQGGTDGGYGYTF	TGTGCCAGCAGCCAAGGGGGGACTGACGGGGGCTATGGCTACACCTTC
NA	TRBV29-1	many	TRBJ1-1	CSVRGYTEAFF	TGCAGCGTCCGTGGGTACACTGAAGCTTTCTTT
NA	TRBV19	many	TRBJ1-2	CASSMGGYYGYTF	TGTGCCAGTAGTATGGGGGGATACTATGGCTACACCTTC
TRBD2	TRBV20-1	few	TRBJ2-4	CSARVAGVAKNIQYF	TGCAGTGCTAGAGTAGCGGGAGTAGCCAAAAACATTCAGTACTTC
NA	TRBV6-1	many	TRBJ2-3	CASRKDFSTDTQYF	TGTGCCAGCAGGAAGGACTTCAGCACAGATACGCAGTATTTT
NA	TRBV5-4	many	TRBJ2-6	CASSLEVGANVLTF	TGTGCCAGCAGCTTGGAGGTTGGGGCCAACGTCCTGACTTTC
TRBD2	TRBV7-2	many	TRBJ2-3	CASSTRLARGTDTQYF	TGTGCCAGCAGCACAAGACTAGCGCGCGGCACAGATACGCAGTATTTT
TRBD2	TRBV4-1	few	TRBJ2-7	CASSQGASGTYEQYF	TGCGCCAGCAGCCAAGGGGCTAGCGGGACCTACGAGCAGTACTTC
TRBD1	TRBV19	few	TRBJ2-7	CASSEGTGGIYEQYF	TGTGCCAGTAGTGAGGGGACAGGGGGTATCTACGAGCAGTACTTC
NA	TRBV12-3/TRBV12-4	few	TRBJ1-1	CASSSSLREAFF	TGTGCCAGCAGTTCCAGTTTACGAGAAGCTTTCTTT
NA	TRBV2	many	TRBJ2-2	CASTLDGTGELFF	TGTGCCAGCACCCTCGACGGAACCGGGGAGCTGTTTTTT
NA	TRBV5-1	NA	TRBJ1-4	CASSFAATNEKLFF	TGCGCCAGCAGCTTTGCCGCAACTAATGAAAAACTGTTTTTT
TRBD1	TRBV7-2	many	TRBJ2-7	CASSRDRGSPYEQYF	TGTGCCAGCAGCAGAGACAGGGGATCCCCCTACGAGCAGTACTTC
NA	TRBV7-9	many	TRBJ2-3	CASSLSTGADTQYF	TGTGCCAGCAGCTTATCCACCGGCGCAGATACGCAGTATTTT
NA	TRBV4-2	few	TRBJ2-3	CASSQGVQGTDTQYF	TGTGCCAGCAGCCAAGGAGTACAGGGAACAGATACGCAGTATTTT
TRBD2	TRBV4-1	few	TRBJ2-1	CASSQAIRAGEQFF	TGCGCCAGCAGCCAAGCCATTAGAGCGGGAGAGCAGTTCTTC
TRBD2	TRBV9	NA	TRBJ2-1	CASSVFGSGENEQFF	TGTGCCAGCAGCGTATTCGGTAGCGGGGAGAATGAGCAGTTCTTC
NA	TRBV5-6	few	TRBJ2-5	CASSPRLWGQETQYF	TGTGCCAGCAGCCCGCGTTTATGGGGACAAGAGACCCAGTACTTC
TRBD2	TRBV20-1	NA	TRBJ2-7	CSARPTGTTITYEQYF	TGCAGTGCTAGACCAACCGGGACTACTATAACGTACGAGCAGTACTTC
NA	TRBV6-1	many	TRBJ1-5	CASREGNNQPQHF	TGTGCCAGCAGAGAGGGGAACAATCAGCCCCAGCATTTT
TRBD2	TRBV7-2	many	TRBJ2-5	CASSPGGSRSETQYF	TGTGCCAGCAGCCCGGGGGGGAGCCGGTCGGAGACCCAGTACTTC
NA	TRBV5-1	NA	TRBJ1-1	CASSLASTNTEAFF	TGCGCCAGCAGCTTGGCAAGCACTAACACTGAAGCTTTCTTT
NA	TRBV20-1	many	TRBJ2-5	CSARYSTLQETQYF	TGCAGTGCTAGGTACAGCACCCTGCAAGAGACCCAGTACTTC